The source of this T cell receptor (beta chain) is a study of blood T cell repertoires in COVID-19. About the research overall: COVID-19 samples, acute and convalescent, were from the United States, Italy and Spain.

J gave up 2 bases and V 2 bases, and 3 bases lay outside the gene matches. The V gene's germline CDR1 is MNHEY and CDR2 SVGEGT. The CDR3 loop spans 16 amino acids. This table comes from immunoSEQ multiplex PCR, and its TCRdb copy is limited to in-frame clones, with some not included. The top ten clones hold 12% of a sample with 90,000 to 150,000 clones, approximately 85% of them seen once. Remarks on this clone: This same CDR3 is encoded by further DNA sequences in the sample.

The gene calls are TRBV6-2 or TRBV6-3 and TRBJ2-5, with 12 bases identical to TRBD2. Input material: peripheral blood. This TCR was recovered from a human donor in a cohort sampled during active COVID-19. The CDR3 is CASSYGLAGGQETQYF. CDR3 nucleotide sequence: TGTGCCAGCAGTTACGGTCTAGCGGGGGGGCAAGAGACCCAGTACTTC.